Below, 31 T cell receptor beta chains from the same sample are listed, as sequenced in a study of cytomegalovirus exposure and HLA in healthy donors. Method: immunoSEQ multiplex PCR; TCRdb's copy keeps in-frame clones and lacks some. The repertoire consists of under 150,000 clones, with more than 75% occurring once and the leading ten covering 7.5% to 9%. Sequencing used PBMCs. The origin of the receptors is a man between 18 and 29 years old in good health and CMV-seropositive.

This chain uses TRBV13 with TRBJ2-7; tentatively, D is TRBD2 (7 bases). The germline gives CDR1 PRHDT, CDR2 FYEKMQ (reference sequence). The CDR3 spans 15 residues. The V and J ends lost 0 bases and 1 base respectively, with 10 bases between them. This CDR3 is CASSLGAGASYEQYF. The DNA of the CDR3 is TGTGCCAGCAGCTTAGGGGCGGGGGCGTCCTACGAGCAGTACTTC.

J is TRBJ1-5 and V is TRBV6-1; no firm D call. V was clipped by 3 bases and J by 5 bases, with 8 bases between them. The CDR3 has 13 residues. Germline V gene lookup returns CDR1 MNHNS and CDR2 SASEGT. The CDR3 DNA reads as TGTGCCAGCAGTGAGGCCCCGTATCAGCCCCAGCATTTT. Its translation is CASSEAPYQPQHF.

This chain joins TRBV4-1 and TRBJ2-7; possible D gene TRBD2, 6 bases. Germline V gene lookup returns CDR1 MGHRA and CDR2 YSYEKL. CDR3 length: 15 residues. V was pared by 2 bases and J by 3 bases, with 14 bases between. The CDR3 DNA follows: TGCGCCAGCAGCCAATGGAGGGCAGGAGACTACGAGCAGTACTTC. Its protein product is CASSQWRAGDYEQYF.

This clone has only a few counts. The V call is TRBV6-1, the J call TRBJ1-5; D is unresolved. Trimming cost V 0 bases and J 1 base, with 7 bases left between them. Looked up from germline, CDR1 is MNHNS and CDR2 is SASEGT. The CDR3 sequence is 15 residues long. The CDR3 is CASSEAPGSNQPQHF. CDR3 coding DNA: TGTGCCAGCAGTGAAGCGCCGGGGAGCAATCAGCCCCAGCATTTT.

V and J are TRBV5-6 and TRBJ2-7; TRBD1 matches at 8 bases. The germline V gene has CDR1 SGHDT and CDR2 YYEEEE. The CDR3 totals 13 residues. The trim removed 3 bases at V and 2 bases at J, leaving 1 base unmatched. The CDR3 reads CASSWDRTYEQYF. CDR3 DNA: TGTGCCAGCAGCTGGGACAGGACCTACGAGCAGTACTTC.

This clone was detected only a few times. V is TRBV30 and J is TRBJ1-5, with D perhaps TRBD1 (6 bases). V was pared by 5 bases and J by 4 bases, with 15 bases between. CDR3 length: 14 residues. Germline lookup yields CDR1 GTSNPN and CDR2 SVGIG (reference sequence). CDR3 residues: CAWGTTGQNQPQHF. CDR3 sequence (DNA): TGTGCCTGGGGCACGACAGGCCAGAATCAGCCCCAGCATTTT.

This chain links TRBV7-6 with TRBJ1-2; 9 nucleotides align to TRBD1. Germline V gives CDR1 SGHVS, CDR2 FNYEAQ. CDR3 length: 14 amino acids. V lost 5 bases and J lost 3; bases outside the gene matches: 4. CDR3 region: CASSPGTGYYGYTF. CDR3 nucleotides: TGTGCCAGCAGCCCCGGGACAGGGTACTATGGCTACACCTTC.

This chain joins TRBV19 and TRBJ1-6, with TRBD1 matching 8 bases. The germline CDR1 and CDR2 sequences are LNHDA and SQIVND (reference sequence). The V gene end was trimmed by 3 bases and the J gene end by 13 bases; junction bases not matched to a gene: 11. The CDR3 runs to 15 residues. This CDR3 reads CASSMGQDGGSPLHF. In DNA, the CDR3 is TGTGCCAGTAGTATGGGACAGGACGGTGGATCTCCCCTCCACTTT.

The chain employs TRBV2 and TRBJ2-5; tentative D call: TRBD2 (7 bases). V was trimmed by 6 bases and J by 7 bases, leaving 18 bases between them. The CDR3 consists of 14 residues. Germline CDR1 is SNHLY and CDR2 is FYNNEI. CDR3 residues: CASRGGGTEGTQYF. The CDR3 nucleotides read TGTGCCAGCAGGGGAGGGGGGACCGAGGGGACCCAGTACTTC.

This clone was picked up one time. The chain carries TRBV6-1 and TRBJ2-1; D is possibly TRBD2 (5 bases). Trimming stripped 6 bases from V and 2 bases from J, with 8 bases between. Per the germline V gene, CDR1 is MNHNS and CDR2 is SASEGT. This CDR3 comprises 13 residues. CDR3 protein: CASSGETYNEQFF. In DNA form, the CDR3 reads TGTGCCAGCAGCGGGGAGACCTACAATGAGCAGTTCTTC.

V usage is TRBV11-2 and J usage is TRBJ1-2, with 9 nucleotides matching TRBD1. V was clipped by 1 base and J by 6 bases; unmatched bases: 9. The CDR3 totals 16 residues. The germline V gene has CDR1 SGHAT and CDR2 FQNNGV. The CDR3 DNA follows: TGTGCCAGCAGCTTAGTAGACAGGGGGGATTTGGATGGCTACACCTTC. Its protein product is CASSLVDRGDLDGYTF.

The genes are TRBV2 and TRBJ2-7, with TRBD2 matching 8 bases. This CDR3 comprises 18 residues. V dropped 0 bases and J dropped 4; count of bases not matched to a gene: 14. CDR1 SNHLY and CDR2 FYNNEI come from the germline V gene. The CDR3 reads CASSEANTIGRGKYEQYF. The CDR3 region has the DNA TGTGCCAGCAGTGAAGCGAATACAATCGGGAGGGGGAAATACGAGCAGTACTTC.

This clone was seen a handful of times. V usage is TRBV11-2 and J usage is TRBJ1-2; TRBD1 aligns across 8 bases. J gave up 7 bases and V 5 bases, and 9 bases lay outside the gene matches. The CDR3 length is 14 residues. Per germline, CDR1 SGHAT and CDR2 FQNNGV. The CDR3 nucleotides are TGTGCCAGCAGCATAGGACAGGGTATCGGTGGCTACACCTTC. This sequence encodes CASSIGQGIGGYTF.

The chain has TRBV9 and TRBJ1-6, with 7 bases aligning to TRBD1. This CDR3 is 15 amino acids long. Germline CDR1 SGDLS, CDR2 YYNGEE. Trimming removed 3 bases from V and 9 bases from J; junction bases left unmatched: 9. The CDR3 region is CASSENLQGRSPLHF. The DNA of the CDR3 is TGTGCCAGCAGCGAAAATCTACAGGGGCGTTCACCCCTCCACTTT.

CDR3: CASSLVQGQGNTGELFF. The CDR3 bases are TGTGCCAGCTCACTTGTACAGGGACAGGGAAACACCGGGGAGCTGTTTTTT. The V call is TRBV18, the J call TRBJ2-2; 9 bases fit TRBD1. Germline CDR1 KGHSH, CDR2 LQKENI. The CDR3 sequence is 17 residues long. J gave up 2 bases and V 4 bases, and 8 bases lay outside the gene matches.

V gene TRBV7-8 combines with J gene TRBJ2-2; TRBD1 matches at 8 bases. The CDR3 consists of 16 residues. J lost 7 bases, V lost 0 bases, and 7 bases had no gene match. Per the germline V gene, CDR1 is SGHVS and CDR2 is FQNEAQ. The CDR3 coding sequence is TGTGCCAGCAGCTTAGCATCTGCAGGGGGCAACGGGGAGCTGTTTTTT. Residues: CASSLASAGGNGELFF. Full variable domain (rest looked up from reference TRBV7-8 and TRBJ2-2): GAGVSQSPRYKVAKRGQDVALRCDPISGHVSLFWYQQALGQGPEFLTYFQNEAQLDKSGLPSDRFFAERPEGSVSTLKIQRTQQEDSAVYLCASSLASAGGNGELFFGEGSRLTVL.

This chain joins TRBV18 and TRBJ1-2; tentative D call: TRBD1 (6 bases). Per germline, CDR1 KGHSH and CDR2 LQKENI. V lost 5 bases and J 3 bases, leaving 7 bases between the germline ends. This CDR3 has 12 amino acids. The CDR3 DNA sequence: TGTGCCAGCTCAAACAGGGACTATGGCTACACCTTC. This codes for CASSNRDYGYTF.

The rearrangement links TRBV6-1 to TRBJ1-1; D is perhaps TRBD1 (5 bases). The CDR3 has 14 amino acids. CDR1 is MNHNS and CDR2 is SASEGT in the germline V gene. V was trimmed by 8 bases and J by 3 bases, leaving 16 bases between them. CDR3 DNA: TGTGCCAGCGCTCTCCAGGGACTGTACACTGAAGCTTTCTTT. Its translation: CASALQGLYTEAFF.

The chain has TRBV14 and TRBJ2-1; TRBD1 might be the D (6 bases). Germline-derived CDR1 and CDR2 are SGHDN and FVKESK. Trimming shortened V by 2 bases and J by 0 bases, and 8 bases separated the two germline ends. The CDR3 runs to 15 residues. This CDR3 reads CASSQQGSSYNEQFF. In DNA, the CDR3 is TGTGCCAGCAGCCAACAGGGGAGCTCCTACAATGAGCAGTTCTTC.

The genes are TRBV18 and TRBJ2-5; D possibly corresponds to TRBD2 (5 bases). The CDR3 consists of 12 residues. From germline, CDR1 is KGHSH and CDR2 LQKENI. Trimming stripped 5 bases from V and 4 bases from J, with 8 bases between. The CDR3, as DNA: TGTGCCAGCTCATCCGGAGGAGAGACCCAGTACTTC. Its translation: CASSSGGETQYF.

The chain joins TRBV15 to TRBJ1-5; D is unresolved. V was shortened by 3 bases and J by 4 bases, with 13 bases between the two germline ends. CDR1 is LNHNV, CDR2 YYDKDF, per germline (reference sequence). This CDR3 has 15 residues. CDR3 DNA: TGTGCCACCAGCAGCAACCCGACTTCAAATCAGCCCCAGCATTTT. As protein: CATSSNPTSNQPQHF.

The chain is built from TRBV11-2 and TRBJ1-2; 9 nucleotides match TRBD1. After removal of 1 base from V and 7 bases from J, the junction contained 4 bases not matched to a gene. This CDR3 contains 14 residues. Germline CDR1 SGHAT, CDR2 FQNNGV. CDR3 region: CASSLVPDRGGYTF. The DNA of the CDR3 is TGTGCCAGCAGCTTAGTCCCGGACAGGGGTGGCTACACCTTC.

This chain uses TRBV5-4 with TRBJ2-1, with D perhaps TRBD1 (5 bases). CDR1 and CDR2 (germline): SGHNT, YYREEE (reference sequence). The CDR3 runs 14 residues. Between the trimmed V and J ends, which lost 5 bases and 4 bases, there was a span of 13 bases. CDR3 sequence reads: CASSPPGPYNEQFF. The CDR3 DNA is TGTGCCAGCAGTCCGCCAGGGCCTTACAATGAGCAGTTCTTC.

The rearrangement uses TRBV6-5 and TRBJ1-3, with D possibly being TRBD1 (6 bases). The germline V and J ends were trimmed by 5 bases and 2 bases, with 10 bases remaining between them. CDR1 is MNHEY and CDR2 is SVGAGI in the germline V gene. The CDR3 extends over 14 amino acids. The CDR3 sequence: CASSITGPGNTIYF. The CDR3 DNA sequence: TGTGCCAGCAGTATTACAGGGCCTGGAAACACCATATATTTT.

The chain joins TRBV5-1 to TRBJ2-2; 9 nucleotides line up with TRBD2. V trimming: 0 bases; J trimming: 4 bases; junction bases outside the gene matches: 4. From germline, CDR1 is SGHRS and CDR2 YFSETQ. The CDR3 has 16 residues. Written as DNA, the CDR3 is TGCGCCAGCAGCTTGGGGCTAGCGGGACTCACCGGGGAGCTGTTTTTT. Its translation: CASSLGLAGLTGELFF. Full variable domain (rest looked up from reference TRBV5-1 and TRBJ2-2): KAGVTQTPRYLIKTRGQQVTLSCSPISGHRSVSWYQQTPGQGLQFLFEYFSETQRNKGNFPGRFSGRQFSNSRSEMNVSTLELGDSALYLCASSLGLAGLTGELFFGEGSRLTVL.

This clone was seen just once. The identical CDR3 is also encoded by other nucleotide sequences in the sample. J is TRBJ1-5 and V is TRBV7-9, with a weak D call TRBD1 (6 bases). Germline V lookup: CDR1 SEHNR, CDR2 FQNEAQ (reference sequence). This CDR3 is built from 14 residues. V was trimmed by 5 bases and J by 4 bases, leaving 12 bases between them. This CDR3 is CASSQGQSNQPQHF. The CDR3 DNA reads TGTGCCAGCAGCCAAGGACAGTCTAATCAGCCCCAGCATTTT.

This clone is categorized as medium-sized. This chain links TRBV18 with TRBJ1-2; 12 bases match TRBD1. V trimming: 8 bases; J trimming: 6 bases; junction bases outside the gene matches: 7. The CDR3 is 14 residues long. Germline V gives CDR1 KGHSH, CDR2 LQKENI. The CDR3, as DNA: TGTGCCAGCATATTGGGACAGGGGGCCGATGGCTACACCTTC. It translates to CASILGQGADGYTF.

CDR3 sequence (DNA): TGTGCCAGCAGCCCAGTCCTAAGCGCTCTGTACAATGAGCAGTTCTTC. Residues: CASSPVLSALYNEQFF. The chain joins TRBV27 to TRBJ2-1; D gene ambiguous. Germline assignment: CDR1 MNHEY and CDR2 SMNVEV (reference sequence). V gave up 6 bases and J gave up 4 bases, with 19 bases separating them. The CDR3 is 16 residues long.

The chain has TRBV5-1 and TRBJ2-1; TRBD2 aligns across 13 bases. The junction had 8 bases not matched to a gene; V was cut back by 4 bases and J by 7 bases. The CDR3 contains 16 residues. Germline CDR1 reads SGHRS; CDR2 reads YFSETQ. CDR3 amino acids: CASSAPGLAGLNEQFF. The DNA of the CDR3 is TGCGCCAGCAGCGCACCGGGACTAGCGGGACTTAATGAGCAGTTCTTC.

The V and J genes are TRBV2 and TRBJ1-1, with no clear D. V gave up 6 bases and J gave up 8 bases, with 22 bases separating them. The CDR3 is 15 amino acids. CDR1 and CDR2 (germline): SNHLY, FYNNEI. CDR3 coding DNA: TGTGCCAGCAGAGGCGAAACAGAGCAAGGGAGGGAAGCTTTCTTT. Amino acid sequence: CASRGETEQGREAFF.

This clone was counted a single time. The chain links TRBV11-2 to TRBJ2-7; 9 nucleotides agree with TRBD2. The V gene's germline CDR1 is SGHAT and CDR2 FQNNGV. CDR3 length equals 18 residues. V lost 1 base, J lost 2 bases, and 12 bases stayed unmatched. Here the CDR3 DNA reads TGTGCCAGCAGCTTAGCGCTGAGCGGGAGGCCCCTTCCCTACGAGCAGTACTTC. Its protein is CASSLALSGRPLPYEQYF. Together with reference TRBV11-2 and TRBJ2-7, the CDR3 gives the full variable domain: EAGVAQSPRYKIIEKRQSVAFWCNPISGHATLYWYQQILGQGPKLLIQFQNNGVVDDSQLPKDRFSAERLKGVDSTLKIQPAKLEDSAVYLCASSLALSGRPLPYEQYFGPGTRLTVT.